One sample yielded the 28 T cell receptor beta chains listed below, sequenced in a study of blood T cell repertoires in COVID-19 (dated by TCRdb to about 2020). The protocol used for the library was the immunoSEQ multiplex PCR assay. Imported from immuneACCESS, the table was reduced by TCRdb to in-frame sequences with V and J called. These copies leave out some clones; in studies compared against another copy, an unresolved V gene accounts for under half, and the cause of the remainder is not known. The sample yields about 100,000 clones; about nine tenths were counted once. The ten top clones hold more than 0.9% of the sample. The sequenced sample was peripheral blood. The receptor source for this set is a woman in her thirties with acute or convalescent COVID-19.

This chain links TRBV9 with TRBJ2-1; D may be TRBD2 (6 bases). There are 16 residues in the CDR3. Germline V CDR1 and CDR2: SGDLS, YYNGEE. V lost 1 base and J lost 5, with 16 bases in between. This chain's CDR3 is CASSVTNRDLNNEQFF. The CDR3 DNA follows: TGTGCCAGCAGCGTAACAAACCGGGACTTAAACAATGAGCAGTTCTTC.

The chain carries TRBV5-1 and TRBJ2-7; 11 positions agree with TRBD1. From germline, CDR1 is SGHRS and CDR2 YFSETQ. CDR3 size: 16 residues. The V gene end was trimmed by 4 bases and the J gene end by 1 base; junction bases not matched to a gene: 7. CDR3 protein: CASSKSGQGDSYEQYF. CDR3 sequence (DNA): TGCGCCAGCAGCAAGTCGGGACAGGGGGATTCCTACGAGCAGTACTTC.

The rearrangement links TRBV19 to TRBJ1-6; unclear D gene. The germline gives CDR1 LNHDA, CDR2 SQIVND (reference sequence). The CDR3 sequence is 12 residues long. The CDR3 is CATDPGDSPLHF. The CDR3 nucleotides are TGTGCTACTGATCCCGGGGATTCACCCCTCCACTTT.

The V and J genes are TRBV28 and TRBJ2-7; 7 nucleotides align to TRBD1. Germline-derived CDR1 and CDR2 are MDHEN and SYDVKM. The junction had 11 bases not matched to a gene; V was cut back by 1 base and J by 5 bases. This CDR3 has 16 amino acids. DNA of the CDR3: TGTGCCAGCAGTTTATCCCAGGGACAGCCAGTAGACGAGCAGTACTTC. Protein sequence: CASSLSQGQPVDEQYF.

The rearrangement joins TRBV5-8 to TRBJ1-5; D call uncertain. V dropped 4 bases and J dropped 0 bases, with 11 bases sitting between them. This CDR3 spans 15 amino acids. Germline CDR1 reads SGHTS; CDR2 reads YDEGEE. CDR3 amino acids: CASSVGEYSNQPQHF. The CDR3 region has the DNA TGTGCCAGCAGCGTGGGAGAGTATAGCAATCAGCCCCAGCATTTT.

The rearrangement joins TRBV2 to TRBJ2-7, with 8 positions matching TRBD1. The germline CDR1 and CDR2 sequences are SNHLY and FYNNEI. There are 13 residues in the CDR3. V was pared by 8 bases and J by 0 bases, with 3 bases of the junction left unmatched. The CDR3 region is CASQDRASYEQYF. The CDR3 DNA sequence: TGTGCCAGCCAGGACAGGGCCTCCTACGAGCAGTACTTC.

The V and J genes are TRBV4-2 and TRBJ2-7; 8 nucleotides align to TRBD2. J lost 2 bases, V lost 4 bases, and 7 bases had no gene match. The V gene's germline CDR1 is LGHNA and CDR2 YNFKEQ. This CDR3 spans 15 amino acids. In DNA, the CDR3 is TGTGCCAGCAGCCGCCAGCGGGGGAGGACCTACGAGCAGTACTTC. As protein: CASSRQRGRTYEQYF.

This clone turned up a few times. V is TRBV5-4 and J is TRBJ2-3; the D gene is possibly TRBD2 (6 bases). The CDR3 loop spans 16 amino acids. Between the trimmed V and J ends, which lost 0 bases and 5 bases, there was a span of 16 bases. Germline CDR1 and CDR2: SGHNT and YYREEE (reference sequence). CDR3 sequence (DNA): TGTGCCAGCAGCTTGGGAAGGGGCGGGGTAGGAGATACGCAGTATTTT. Amino acids: CASSLGRGGVGDTQYF.

This chain joins TRBV27 and TRBJ2-7, with 10 bases matching TRBD2. The CDR3 is 14 amino acids. V shed 4 bases and J 4 bases; nucleotides not matched to a gene: 4. The germline V gene has CDR1 MNHEY and CDR2 SMNVEV (reference sequence). The CDR3 is CASSSGAGGYEQYF. The CDR3 DNA reads TGTGCCAGCAGTTCCGGAGCGGGGGGGTACGAGCAGTACTTC.

The V gene is TRBV12-5, the J gene TRBJ1-1, with unresolved D. Germline V lookup: CDR1 LGHNT, CDR2 FRNRAP. The CDR3 sequence is 11 residues long. Trimming stripped 8 bases from V and 10 bases from J, with 14 bases between. For the CDR3, the DNA is TGTGCTAGTCGACTTGAGGGTACAGCTTTCTTT. This encodes CASRLEGTAFF.

This chain connects TRBV19 to TRBJ1-1, with D possibly TRBD1 on 6 matching bases. The length of the CDR3 is 14 residues. Per the germline V gene, CDR1 is LNHDA and CDR2 is SQIVND (reference sequence). V gave up 1 base and J gave up 5 bases, with 11 bases separating them. The CDR3: CASSIGRGDTEAFF. The CDR3 nucleotides are TGTGCCAGTAGTATAGGCAGGGGAGATACTGAAGCTTTCTTT.

V usage is TRBV12-5 and J usage is TRBJ2-1; D remains ambiguous. This CDR3 region has 12 residues. Looked up from germline, CDR1 is LGHNT and CDR2 is FRNRAP. The V end was cut by 2 bases, the J end by 9 bases, with 8 bases between. CDR3: CASGLPLIEQFF. CDR3 in DNA: TGTGCTAGTGGTTTGCCTTTAATTGAGCAGTTCTTC.

The chain links TRBV28 to TRBJ2-6; D is unresolved. The CDR3 is 14 residues long. The V and J ends lost 5 bases and 0 bases respectively, with 5 bases between them. Per germline, CDR1 MDHEN and CDR2 SYDVKM. CDR3 amino acids: CASSKHSGANVLTF. CDR3 DNA sequence: TGTGCCAGCAGTAAACACTCTGGGGCCAACGTCCTGACTTTC.

This sequence joins TRBV19 and TRBJ1-5; perhaps TRBD1 as D (6 bases). Per germline, CDR1 LNHDA and CDR2 SQIVND (reference sequence). CDR3 length: 16 amino acids. V gave up 3 bases and J gave up 7 bases, with 19 bases separating them. CDR3 bases: TGTGCCAGTAGTATTCCAAGTGGGGGGGGCTGGCAGCCCCAGCATTTT. Protein sequence: CASSIPSGGGWQPQHF.

The chain uses TRBV5-5 and TRBJ2-7; 10 bases are a match to TRBD1. J gave up 2 bases and V 5 bases, and 4 bases lay outside the gene matches. Germline V gene data show CDR1 as SGHKS and CDR2 as YYEKEE (reference sequence). The CDR3 loop spans 14 amino acids. The CDR3 region is CASSFGTGAYEQYF. Written as DNA, the CDR3 is TGTGCCAGCAGTTTCGGGACAGGGGCCTACGAGCAGTACTTC.

The rearrangement joins TRBV12-3 or TRBV12-4 to TRBJ1-5, with D possibly TRBD1 on 5 matching bases. V was shortened by 7 bases and J by 3 bases, with 10 bases between the two germline ends. The CDR3 extends over 13 amino acids. Here the CDR3 reads CASTQQVNQPQHF. The DNA for the CDR3 is TGTGCCAGCACCCAACAGGTCAATCAGCCCCAGCATTTT.

J is TRBJ1-1 and V is TRBV27; a weak D match, TRBD1 (6 bases). CDR1 is MNHEY, CDR2 SMNVEV, per germline (reference sequence). The V end lost 2 bases, the J end lost 4 bases, and 14 bases lay between the germline ends. This CDR3 region has 15 residues. CDR3 coding DNA: TGTGCCAGCAGTTTACAGGGGAGACGCGGCACTGAAGCTTTCTTT. Residues: CASSLQGRRGTEAFF.

V usage is TRBV4-1 and J usage is TRBJ2-5, with 14 bases lining up with TRBD2. The germline CDR1 and CDR2 sequences are MGHRA and YSYEKL. The CDR3 spans 18 residues. V lost 4 bases, J lost 5 bases, and 12 bases stayed unmatched. This CDR3 reads CASSLSRLAGGPHETQYF. The CDR3 DNA follows: TGCGCCAGCAGCCTTTCCAGACTAGCGGGAGGGCCCCACGAGACCCAGTACTTC.

The count of this clone is one. This sequence joins TRBV11-1 and TRBJ1-1; no reliable D call. The germline V gene encodes CDR1 SGHAT and CDR2 FQDESV (reference sequence). V gave up 2 bases and J gave up 1 base, with 8 bases separating them. The CDR3 runs 14 residues. The CDR3 DNA sequence: TGTGCCAGCAGCTTACAGACTGAGAACACTGAAGCTTTCTTT. Protein product: CASSLQTENTEAFF.

V and J are TRBV12-3 or TRBV12-4 and TRBJ1-2, with 7 bases lining up with TRBD1. Losses at the gene ends were 5 bases for V and 6 bases for J; bases not matched to a gene: 6. The CDR3 consists of 13 residues. The CDR3 nucleotides are TGTGCCAGCAGTCGGACAGGCCATAATGGCTACACCTTC. This codes for CASSRTGHNGYTF.

The chain uses TRBV4-1 and TRBJ1-5; D call uncertain. This CDR3 has 15 residues. The V and J ends lost 0 bases and 1 base respectively, with 7 bases between them. CDR1 and CDR2 from the germline V gene are MGHRA and YSYEKL. CDR3 sequence: CASSQDVGSNQPQHF. The DNA of the CDR3 is TGCGCCAGCAGCCAAGATGTCGGGAGCAATCAGCCCCAGCATTTT.

The rearrangement uses TRBV7-3 and TRBJ2-3; 12 bases match TRBD2. Germline V gene data show CDR1 as SGHTA and CDR2 as FQGTGA. The CDR3 covers 15 residues. V lost 6 bases to trimming and J lost 4 bases; unmatched junction nucleotides: 5. The CDR3, as DNA: TGTGCCAGCAGAAAGCTAGCGGGAGGGCCAGATACGCAGTATTTT. Its translation is CASRKLAGGPDTQYF.

CDR3 in DNA: TGTGCCAGCAGTAACCTTGGAGTCTGGACAGGGGGCCCTGGAAACACCATATATTTT. This codes for CASSNLGVWTGGPGNTIYF. This chain links TRBV28 with TRBJ1-3, with 11 positions matching TRBD1. The CDR3 consists of 19 residues. CDR1 is MDHEN and CDR2 is SYDVKM in the germline V gene. With V trimmed by 5 bases and J by 2 bases, 14 bases remained unmatched.

This sequence joins TRBV15 and TRBJ1-3; 8 bases are a match to TRBD1. The germline CDR1 and CDR2 sequences are LNHNV and YYDKDF (reference sequence). The CDR3 has 15 amino acids. The ends lost 0 bases at V and 2 bases at J; junction bases unmatched: 0. The CDR3 protein is CATSRDRGPGNTIYF. CDR3 DNA: TGTGCCACCAGCAGAGACAGGGGGCCTGGAAACACCATATATTTT.

CDR3 DNA: TGTGCCAGCAGCCGAGCGGGGAGCTCCTACAATGAGCAGTTCTTC. Translation gives CASSRAGSSYNEQFF. This rearrangement joins TRBV7-8 to TRBJ2-1; TRBD2 agrees at 7 bases. From germline, CDR1 is SGHVS and CDR2 FQNEAQ. The V segment lost 5 bases and the J segment 0 bases; nucleotides outside the gene matches: 4. The length of the CDR3 is 15 residues. Based on the CDR3 plus reference TRBV7-8 and TRBJ2-1, the full variable domain is GAGVSQSPRYKVAKRGQDVALRCDPISGHVSLFWYQQALGQGPEFLTYFQNEAQLDKSGLPSDRFFAERPEGSVSTLKIQRTQQEDSAVYLCASSRAGSSYNEQFFGPGTRLTVL.

The chain joins TRBV7-2 to TRBJ1-3; 11 bases are a match to TRBD1. This CDR3 contains 19 residues. The V gene's germline CDR1 is SGHTA and CDR2 FQGNSA. Unmatched junction bases numbered 12, after V lost 5 bases and J lost 0 bases. CDR3 bases: TGTGCCAGCAGCCCGAGGACAGGGGGCCTCCCGAGCTCTGGAAACACCATATATTTT. It translates to CASSPRTGGLPSSGNTIYF.

The chain links TRBV12-5 to TRBJ1-4; possible D gene TRBD1, 5 bases. The CDR3 totals 15 residues. Germline lookup yields CDR1 LGHNT and CDR2 FRNRAP. V lost 8 bases, J lost 3 bases, and 16 bases lay in between. The CDR3 nucleotides read TGTGCTAGTAAGACAAACAGGTCTGCTAATGAAAAACTGTTTTTT. This encodes CASKTNRSANEKLFF.

This chain joins TRBV19 and TRBJ2-3; 10 bases fit TRBD2. V dropped 3 bases and J dropped 1; count of bases not matched to a gene: 4. Looked up from germline, CDR1 is LNHDA and CDR2 is SQIVND (reference sequence). The CDR3 contains 16 residues. The CDR3 DNA is TGTGCCAGTAGTATCCTAGCGGGGGCGGGCACAGATACGCAGTATTTT. It codes for CASSILAGAGTDTQYF.